These 24 T cell receptor beta chains share one sample of origin, sequenced in a study of blood T cell repertoires in COVID-19. The repertoire was sequenced with immunoSEQ multiplex PCR; TCRdb's copy has only in-frame clones and lacks some. The sample includes 250,000 or so clones, around 93% of them seen just once. Specimen: PBMCs or T cells enriched from blood (not recorded which). Receptor source: a man in his forties who had been exposed to COVID-19.

About this clone itself: Other DNA sequences of this sample code for an identical CDR3. The chain joins TRBV12-5 to TRBJ1-1, with D unresolved. Germline CDR1 is LGHNT and CDR2 is FRNRAP. CDR3 length: 13 amino acids. V shed 1 base and J shed 1 base, with 4 bases lying between them. CDR3 loop: CASGLGQNTEAFF. The CDR3 bases are TGTGCTAGTGGTTTGGGTCAGAACACTGAAGCTTTCTTT.

The rearrangement uses TRBV9 and TRBJ2-2, with TRBD2 matching 9 bases. CDR3 length: 17 residues. Germline values: CDR1 SGDLS, CDR2 YYNGEE. Trimming removed 1 base from V and 5 bases from J; junction bases left unmatched: 9. This chain's CDR3 is CASSVRSSGSRTGELFF. The CDR3 nucleotides are TGTGCCAGCAGCGTAAGGAGTAGCGGGAGTAGGACCGGGGAGCTGTTTTTT. Together with reference TRBV9 and TRBJ2-2, the CDR3 gives the full variable domain: DSGVTQTPKHLITATGQRVTLRCSPRSGDLSVYWYQQSLDQGLQFLIQYYNGEERAKGNILERFSAQQFPDLHSELNLSSLELGDSALYFCASSVRSSGSRTGELFFGEGSRLTVL.

CDR3 residues: CASSQADNGEAFF. CDR3 nucleotides: TGTGCCAGCAGCCAAGCCGACAACGGTGAAGCTTTCTTT. The J gene is TRBJ1-1, the V gene TRBV3-1 (or the pseudogene TRBV3-2); D is ambiguous. Trimming removed 1 base from V and 7 bases from J, with 10 bases in between. This CDR3 contains 13 residues. Germline values: CDR1 LGHDT, CDR2 YNNKEL (reference sequence).

The chain uses TRBV27 and TRBJ2-1, with D possibly being TRBD2 (6 bases). This CDR3 is built from 14 residues. Deletions cut 4 bases from V and 9 bases from J, with 16 bases between. Per germline, CDR1 MNHEY and CDR2 SMNVEV (reference sequence). The CDR3 here is CASSSGTGWFEQFF. DNA for the CDR3: TGTGCCAGCAGTTCCGGGACTGGATGGTTTGAGCAGTTCTTC.

The chain is built from TRBV4-3 and TRBJ2-6, with a tentative D call TRBD2 (5 bases). The CDR3 consists of 17 residues. V dropped 0 bases and J dropped 4 bases, with 13 bases sitting between them. Germline V lookup: CDR1 LGHNA, CDR2 YSLEER. The CDR3 here is CASSQERRQGGANVLTF. The DNA of the CDR3 is TGCGCCAGCAGCCAAGAGAGGAGGCAAGGCGGGGCCAACGTCCTGACTTTC.

Here the CDR3 reads CASSQGVSNQPQHF. In DNA, the CDR3 is TGTGCCAGCAGCCAAGGAGTTAGCAATCAGCCCCAGCATTTT. The rearrangement uses TRBV4-2 and TRBJ1-5; no clear D gene. V lost 1 base to trimming and J lost 0 bases, with 4 bases between them. In germline, CDR1 is LGHNA, CDR2 YNFKEQ. The CDR3 is made up of 14 amino acids.

The chain recombines TRBV6-5 with TRBJ1-1, with a possible D match to TRBD1 (5 bases). The CDR3 extends over 14 amino acids. V was pared by 6 bases and J by 2 bases, with 13 bases between. Per germline, CDR1 MNHEY and CDR2 SVGAGI. The chain's CDR3 is CASRTKGLNTEAFF. CDR3 sequence (DNA): TGTGCCAGCAGAACTAAGGGACTAAACACTGAAGCTTTCTTT.

V gene TRBV28 combines with J gene TRBJ2-1, with 11 bases lining up with TRBD2. Looked up from germline, CDR1 is MDHEN and CDR2 is SYDVKM. This CDR3 has 17 amino acids. With V trimmed by 7 bases and J by 4 bases, 12 bases remained unmatched. CDR3 protein: CASTLLIAGGAYNEQFF. The CDR3 nucleotides read TGTGCCAGCACCCTCTTGATAGCGGGGGGGGCTTACAATGAGCAGTTCTTC.

The chain recombines TRBV29-1 with TRBJ2-1, with D hard to call. Trimming left V 4 bases short and J 6 bases short, with 16 bases between. The V gene's germline CDR1 is SQVTM and CDR2 ANQGSEA. The CDR3 totals 14 residues. CDR3: CSVVLERGGNEQFF. Here the CDR3 DNA reads TGCAGCGTTGTTTTGGAGAGAGGTGGCAATGAGCAGTTCTTC.

J is TRBJ2-3 and V is TRBV6-5; 9 bases are a match to TRBD1. CDR3 length: 14 residues. With V trimmed by 5 bases and J by 2 bases, 2 bases remained unmatched. Germline V lookup: CDR1 MNHEY, CDR2 SVGAGI. CDR3 in amino acids: CASSRTGATDTQYF. DNA of the CDR3: TGTGCCAGCAGTAGGACAGGGGCCACAGATACGCAGTATTTT.

The DNA of the CDR3 is TGTGCCAGCAGCGTAGTAAGCGGGAGTAATAGCGGGGAGCTGTTTTTT. Protein sequence: CASSVVSGSNSGELFF. The rearrangement joins TRBV9 to TRBJ2-2; 8 bases are a match to TRBD2. V shed 0 bases, J shed 7 bases, and the junction held 8 bases outside the gene matches. CDR3 length: 16 amino acids. The germline CDR1 and CDR2 sequences are SGDLS and YYNGEE.

The rearrangement joins TRBV12-5 to TRBJ1-2; 10 bases match TRBD1. Germline trimming cut 8 bases from V and 4 bases from J; bases unmatched to any gene: 10. Germline V gene data show CDR1 as LGHNT and CDR2 as FRNRAP. The CDR3 has 15 amino acids. CDR3: CASSPGTGDAYGYTF. Here the CDR3 DNA reads TGTGCTAGTTCCCCCGGGACAGGGGATGCCTATGGCTACACCTTC.

V and J are TRBV2 and TRBJ2-7, with 9 bases that match TRBD2. The CDR3 totals 14 residues. Unmatched junction bases numbered 3, after V lost 6 bases and J lost 0 bases. Germline CDR1 is SNHLY and CDR2 is FYNNEI. The chain's CDR3 is CASRSSGSSYEQYF. The CDR3 DNA follows: TGTGCCAGCAGGAGTAGCGGGAGCTCCTACGAGCAGTACTTC. Full variable domain (remainder filled in from reference TRBV2 and TRBJ2-7): EPEVTQTPSHQVTQMGQEVILRCVPISNHLYFYWYRQILGQKVEFLVSFYNNEISEKSEIFDDQFSVERPDGSNFTLKIRSTKLEDSAMYFCASRSSGSSYEQYFGPGTRLTVT.

The chain joins TRBV7-2 to TRBJ2-3, with 16 bases matching TRBD2. CDR3 length: 16 residues. Germline trimming cut 4 bases from V and 7 bases from J; bases unmatched to any gene: 5. CDR1 and CDR2 from the germline V gene are SGHTA and FQGNSA. In DNA, the CDR3 is TGTGCCAGCAGCTGGGGGACTAGCGGGAGGGCATATACGCAGTATTTT. Its protein is CASSWGTSGRAYTQYF.

V usage is TRBV4-1 and J usage is TRBJ2-1, with TRBD2 matching over 10 bases. Germline values: CDR1 MGHRA, CDR2 YSYEKL. J lost 5 bases, V lost 0 bases, and 4 bases had no gene match. This CDR3 region has 16 residues. This CDR3 is CASSQEAGGANNEQFF. CDR3 sequence (DNA): TGCGCCAGCAGCCAAGAAGCGGGAGGGGCGAACAATGAGCAGTTCTTC.

The chain has TRBV30 and TRBJ2-3; D is possibly TRBD2 (6 bases). CDR1 is GTSNPN, CDR2 SVGIG, per germline (reference sequence). Trimming removed 2 bases from V and 1 base from J, with 7 bases in between. The CDR3 has 13 amino acids. The CDR3 reads CAWSWGGTDTQYF. As DNA, the CDR3 is TGTGCCTGGAGTTGGGGGGGCACAGATACGCAGTATTTT.

V is TRBV7-9 and J is TRBJ2-5, with TRBD2 identical over 9 bases. After removal of 5 bases from V and 2 bases from J, the junction contained 6 bases not matched to a gene. This CDR3 comprises 15 residues. Looked up from germline, CDR1 is SEHNR and CDR2 is FQNEAQ (reference sequence). CDR3 residues: CASSPRTSAQETQYF. CDR3 coding DNA: TGTGCCAGCAGCCCCCGGACTAGCGCTCAAGAGACCCAGTACTTC.

This sequence joins TRBV3-1 (or the pseudogene TRBV3-2) and TRBJ2-1; the D gene is possibly TRBD2 (6 bases). Germline V gene sequence: CDR1 LGHDT, CDR2 YNNKEL (reference sequence). V lost 6 bases to trimming and J lost 0 bases, with 12 bases between them. This CDR3 has 15 amino acids. The CDR3: CASRRAGSSYNEQFF. The CDR3 DNA reads as TGTGCCAGCAGAAGGGCGGGGAGCTCCTACAATGAGCAGTTCTTC.

V is TRBV5-1 and J is TRBJ1-4; possible D gene TRBD1, 6 bases. The germline gives CDR1 SGHRS, CDR2 YFSETQ. V dropped 0 bases and J dropped 6 bases, with 12 bases sitting between them. This CDR3 is 15 amino acids long. CDR3: CASSLGWGPDEKLFF. DNA of the CDR3: TGCGCCAGCAGCTTGGGGTGGGGGCCAGATGAAAAACTGTTTTTT. The full variable domain, its missing parts supplied by reference TRBV5-1 and TRBJ1-4, is KAGVTQTPRYLIKTRGQQVTLSCSPISGHRSVSWYQQTPGQGLQFLFEYFSETQRNKGNFPGRFSGRQFSNSRSEMNVSTLELGDSALYLCASSLGWGPDEKLFFGSGTQLSVL.

CDR3 loop: CASSALSSGNTIYF. Written as DNA, the CDR3 is TGTGCCAGCAGTGCTCTGAGCTCTGGAAACACCATATATTTT. This chain connects TRBV25-1 to TRBJ1-3, with D uncertain. This CDR3 spans 14 amino acids. V lost 4 bases, J lost 0 bases, and 7 bases lay in between. The germline V gene encodes CDR1 MGHDK and CDR2 SYGVNS.

The chain is built from TRBV3-1 (or the pseudogene TRBV3-2) and TRBJ2-5; 7 bases match TRBD2. The CDR3 spans 15 residues. With V trimmed by 0 bases and J by 5 bases, 6 bases remained unmatched. CDR1 and CDR2 from the germline V gene are LGHDT and YNNKEL (reference sequence). The CDR3, as DNA: TGTGCCAGCAGCCAAGAGGGACGGGAGGAGGAGACCCAGTACTTC. Translation: CASSQEGREEETQYF.

This chain links TRBV6-2 or TRBV6-3 with TRBJ1-2; D ambiguous. V was cut by 1 base and J by 0 bases, with 6 bases left in between. Per germline, CDR1 MNHEY and CDR2 SVGEGT. The CDR3 is 14 residues long. The CDR3 is CASSYYIPNYGYTF. The CDR3 nucleotides are TGTGCCAGCAGTTACTACATTCCTAACTATGGCTACACCTTC.

The V call is TRBV4-1, the J call TRBJ1-4, with TRBD1 identical over 10 bases. In germline, CDR1 is MGHRA, CDR2 YSYEKL. This CDR3 spans 15 amino acids. The ends lost 1 base at V and 8 bases at J; junction bases unmatched: 4. CDR3 in amino acids: CASSQGRTGGEKLFF. The CDR3 DNA reads TGCGCCAGCAGCCAAGGAAGGACAGGGGGGGAAAAACTGTTTTTT.

V and J are TRBV28 and TRBJ2-7; 9 nucleotides align to TRBD2. The J segment lost 4 bases and the V segment lost 7 bases, leaving 14 bases of the junction unmatched. Germline CDR1 is MDHEN and CDR2 is SYDVKM. This CDR3 comprises 16 residues. In nucleotides, the CDR3 is TGTGCCAGCAACGCACCCCCGCTAGCGGGAAATTACGAGCAGTACTTC. Amino acids: CASNAPPLAGNYEQYF.